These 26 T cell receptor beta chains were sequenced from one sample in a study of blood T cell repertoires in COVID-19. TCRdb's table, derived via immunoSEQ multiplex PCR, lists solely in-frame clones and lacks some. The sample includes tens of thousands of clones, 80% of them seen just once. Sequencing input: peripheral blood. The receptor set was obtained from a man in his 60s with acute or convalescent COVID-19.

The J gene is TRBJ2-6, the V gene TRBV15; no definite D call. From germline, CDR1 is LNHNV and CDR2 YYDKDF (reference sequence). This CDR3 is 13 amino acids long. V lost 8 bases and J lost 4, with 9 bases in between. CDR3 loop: CATGESGANVLTF. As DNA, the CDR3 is TGTGCCACCGGTGAGTCCGGGGCCAACGTCCTGACTTTC.

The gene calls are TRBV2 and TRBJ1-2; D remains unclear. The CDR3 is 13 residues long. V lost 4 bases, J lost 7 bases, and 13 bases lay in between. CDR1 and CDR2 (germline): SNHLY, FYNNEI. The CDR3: CASSVGDRGGYTF. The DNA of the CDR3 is TGTGCCAGCAGTGTTGGAGATCGGGGTGGCTACACCTTC.

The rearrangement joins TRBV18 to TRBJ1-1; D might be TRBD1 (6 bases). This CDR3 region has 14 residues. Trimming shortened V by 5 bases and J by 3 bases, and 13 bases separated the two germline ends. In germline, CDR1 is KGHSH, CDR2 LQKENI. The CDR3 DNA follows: TGTGCCAGCTCATACCGGGGGGGCGACACTGAAGCTTTCTTT. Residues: CASSYRGGDTEAFF.

As DNA, the CDR3 is TGTGCCAGCAGCGTACTTGACAGCCAAGAGACCCAGTACTTC. Translating it yields CASSVLDSQETQYF. The V call is TRBV6-5, the J call TRBJ2-5, with D maybe TRBD1 (5 bases). The CDR3 is 14 amino acids. Germline assignment: CDR1 MNHEY and CDR2 SVGAGI. The V end lost 6 bases, the J end lost 1 base, and 12 bases lay between the germline ends.

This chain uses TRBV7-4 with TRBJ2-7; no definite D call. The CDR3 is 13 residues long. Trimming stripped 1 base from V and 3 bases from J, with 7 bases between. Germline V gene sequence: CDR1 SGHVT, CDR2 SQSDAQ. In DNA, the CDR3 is TGTGCCAGCAGCTTAGTCCCCGGCTACGAGCAGTACTTC. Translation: CASSLVPGYEQYF.

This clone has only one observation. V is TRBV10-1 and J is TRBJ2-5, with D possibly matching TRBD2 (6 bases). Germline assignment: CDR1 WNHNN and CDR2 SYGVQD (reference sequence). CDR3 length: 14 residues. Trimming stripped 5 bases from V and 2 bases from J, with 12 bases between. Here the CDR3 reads CASSPGTPQETQYF. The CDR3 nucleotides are TGCGCCAGCAGTCCCGGGACTCCTCAAGAGACCCAGTACTTC.

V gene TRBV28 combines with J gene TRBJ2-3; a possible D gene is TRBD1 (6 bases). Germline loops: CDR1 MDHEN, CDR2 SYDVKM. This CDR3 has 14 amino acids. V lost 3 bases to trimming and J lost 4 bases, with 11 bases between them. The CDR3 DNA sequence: TGTGCCAGCAGTTTCGCAGGGGTAGCAGATACGCAGTATTTT. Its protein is CASSFAGVADTQYF.

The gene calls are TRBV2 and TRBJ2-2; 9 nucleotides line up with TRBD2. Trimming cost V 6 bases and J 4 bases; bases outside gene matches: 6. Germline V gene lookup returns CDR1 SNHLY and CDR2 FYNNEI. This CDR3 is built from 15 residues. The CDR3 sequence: CASRSSGGTTGELFF. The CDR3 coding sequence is TGTGCCAGCAGGAGTAGCGGGGGTACCACCGGGGAGCTGTTTTTT.

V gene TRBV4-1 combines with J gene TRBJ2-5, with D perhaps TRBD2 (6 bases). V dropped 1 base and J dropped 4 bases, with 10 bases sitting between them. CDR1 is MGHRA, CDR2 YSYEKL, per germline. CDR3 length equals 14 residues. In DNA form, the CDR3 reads TGCGCCAGCAGCCAAGTAATGGGACTAGAGACCCAGTACTTC. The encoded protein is CASSQVMGLETQYF.

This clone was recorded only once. The CDR3: CAWSVAGGISPLHF. In DNA form, the CDR3 reads TGTGCCTGGAGTGTGGCAGGGGGAATTTCACCCCTCCACTTT. V and J are TRBV30 and TRBJ1-6, with 7 bases identical to TRBD1. The CDR3 extends over 14 amino acids. J gave up 9 bases and V 0 bases, and 5 bases lay outside the gene matches. CDR1 and CDR2 (germline): GTSNPN, SVGIG (reference sequence).

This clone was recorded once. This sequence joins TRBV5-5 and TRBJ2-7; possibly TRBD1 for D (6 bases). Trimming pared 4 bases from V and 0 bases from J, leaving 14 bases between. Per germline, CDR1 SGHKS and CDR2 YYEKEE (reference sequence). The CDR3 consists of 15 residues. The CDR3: CASSHRAGASYEQYF. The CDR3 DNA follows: TGTGCCAGCAGCCATCGGGCAGGGGCCTCCTACGAGCAGTACTTC.

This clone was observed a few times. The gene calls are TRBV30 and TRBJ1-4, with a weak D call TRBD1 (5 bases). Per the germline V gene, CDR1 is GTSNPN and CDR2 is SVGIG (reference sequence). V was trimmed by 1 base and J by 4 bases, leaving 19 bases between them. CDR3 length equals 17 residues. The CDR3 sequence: CAWSDQGNWWGNEKLFF. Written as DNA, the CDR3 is TGTGCCTGGAGTGACCAGGGTAACTGGTGGGGTAATGAAAAACTGTTTTTT. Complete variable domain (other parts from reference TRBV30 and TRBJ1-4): SQTIHQWPATLVQPVGSPLSLECTVEGTSNPNLYWYRQAAGRGLQLLFYSVGIGQISSEVPQNLSASRPQDRQFILSSKKLLLSDSGFYLCAWSDQGNWWGNEKLFFGSGTQLSVL.

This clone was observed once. CDR3 amino acids: CASSPGFSSYEQYF. For the CDR3, the DNA is TGTGCCAGCAGCCCCGGGTTTAGCTCCTACGAGCAGTACTTC. This chain joins TRBV11-2 and TRBJ2-7, with unresolved D. V shed 5 bases and J shed 0 bases, with 11 bases lying between them. The length of the CDR3 is 14 residues. CDR1 and CDR2 from the germline V gene are SGHAT and FQNNGV.

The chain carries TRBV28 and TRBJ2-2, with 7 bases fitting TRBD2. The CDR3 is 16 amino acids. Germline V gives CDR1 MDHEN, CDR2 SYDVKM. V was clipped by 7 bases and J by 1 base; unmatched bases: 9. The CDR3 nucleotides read TGTGCCAGCAACGACCCCGCTAGCGGGAACACCGGGGAGCTGTTTTTT. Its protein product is CASNDPASGNTGELFF.

CDR3 sequence (DNA): TGTGCCAGCAGCTTGGAACTAGCGGACAATGAGCAGTTCTTC. Protein: CASSLELADNEQFF. The chain links TRBV7-9 to TRBJ2-1; 8 bases line up with TRBD2. The junction had 3 bases not matched to a gene; V was cut back by 3 bases and J by 5 bases. The germline V gene has CDR1 SEHNR and CDR2 FQNEAQ (reference sequence). The CDR3 runs to 14 residues. The complete variable domain, with remaining parts taken from reference TRBV7-9 and TRBJ2-1, reads DTGVSQNPRHKITKRGQNVTFRCDPISEHNRLYWYRQTLGQGPEFLTYFQNEAQLEKSRLLSDRFSAERPKGSFSTLEIQRTEQGDSAMYLCASSLELADNEQFFGPGTRLTVL.

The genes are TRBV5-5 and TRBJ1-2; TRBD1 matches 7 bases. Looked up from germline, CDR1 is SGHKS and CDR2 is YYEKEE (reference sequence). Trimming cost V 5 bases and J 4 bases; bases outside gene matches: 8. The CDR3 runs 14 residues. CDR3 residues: CASSFQQGTYGYTF. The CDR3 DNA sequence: TGTGCCAGCAGTTTTCAACAGGGGACCTATGGCTACACCTTC. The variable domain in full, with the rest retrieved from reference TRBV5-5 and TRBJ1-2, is DAGVTQSPTHLIKTRGQQVTLRCSPISGHKSVSWYQQVLGQGPQFIFQYYEKEERGRGNFPDRFSARQFPNYSSELNVNALLLGDSALYLCASSFQQGTYGYTFGSGTRLTVV.

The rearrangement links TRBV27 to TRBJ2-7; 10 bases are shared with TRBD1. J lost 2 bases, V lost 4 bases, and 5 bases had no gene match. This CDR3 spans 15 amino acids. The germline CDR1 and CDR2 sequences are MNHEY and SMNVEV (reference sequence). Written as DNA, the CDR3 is TGTGCCAGCAGTTCTCCGGGACAGGGGACCTACGAGCAGTACTTC. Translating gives CASSSPGQGTYEQYF.

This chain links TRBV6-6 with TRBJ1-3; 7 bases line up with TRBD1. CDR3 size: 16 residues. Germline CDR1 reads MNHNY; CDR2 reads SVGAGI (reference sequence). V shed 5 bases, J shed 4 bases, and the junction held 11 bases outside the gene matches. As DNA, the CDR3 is TGTGCCAGCAGTCCAGGGGGATTTAATATAGGAAACACCATATATTTT. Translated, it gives CASSPGGFNIGNTIYF.

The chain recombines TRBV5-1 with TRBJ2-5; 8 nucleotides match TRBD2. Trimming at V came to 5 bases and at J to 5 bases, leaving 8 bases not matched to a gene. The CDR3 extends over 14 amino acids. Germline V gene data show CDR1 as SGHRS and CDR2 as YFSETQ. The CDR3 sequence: CASSFSGTGETQYF. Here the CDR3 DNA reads TGCGCCAGCAGTTTTAGCGGGACCGGCGAGACCCAGTACTTC.

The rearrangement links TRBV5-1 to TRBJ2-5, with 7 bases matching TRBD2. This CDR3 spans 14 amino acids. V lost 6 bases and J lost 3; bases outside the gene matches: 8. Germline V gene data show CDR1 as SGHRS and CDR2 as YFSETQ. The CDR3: CASTASGLKETQYF. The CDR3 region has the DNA TGCGCCAGCACGGCTAGCGGCCTAAAAGAGACCCAGTACTTC. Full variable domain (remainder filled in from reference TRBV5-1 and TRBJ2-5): KAGVTQTPRYLIKTRGQQVTLSCSPISGHRSVSWYQQTPGQGLQFLFEYFSETQRNKGNFPGRFSGRQFSNSRSEMNVSTLELGDSALYLCASTASGLKETQYFGPGTRLLVL.

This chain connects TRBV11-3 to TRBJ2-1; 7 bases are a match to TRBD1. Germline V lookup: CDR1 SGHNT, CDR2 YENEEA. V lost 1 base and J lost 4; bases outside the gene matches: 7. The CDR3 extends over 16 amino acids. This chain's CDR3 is CASSLGGTALYNEQFF. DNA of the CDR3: TGTGCCAGCAGCTTAGGAGGGACAGCACTTTACAATGAGCAGTTCTTC.

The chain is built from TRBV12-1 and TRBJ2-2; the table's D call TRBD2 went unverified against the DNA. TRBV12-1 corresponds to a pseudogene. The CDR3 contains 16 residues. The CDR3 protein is CASSSKRGARTGELFF. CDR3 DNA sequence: TGTGCCAGCAGCTCCAAGCGGGGGGCCCGAACCGGGGAGCTGTTTTTT.

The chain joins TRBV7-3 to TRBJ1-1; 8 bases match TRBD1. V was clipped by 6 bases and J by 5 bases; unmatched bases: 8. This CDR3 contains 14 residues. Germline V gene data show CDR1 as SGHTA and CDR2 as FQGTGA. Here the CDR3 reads CASSSGGAGTEAFF. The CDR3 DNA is TGTGCCAGCAGTTCAGGGGGCGCGGGTACTGAAGCTTTCTTT.

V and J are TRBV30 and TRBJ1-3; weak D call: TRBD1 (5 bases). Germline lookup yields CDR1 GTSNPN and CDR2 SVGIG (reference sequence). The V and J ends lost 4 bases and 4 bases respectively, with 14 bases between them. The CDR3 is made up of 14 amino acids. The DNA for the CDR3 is TGTGCCTGGAAGAGACCAGGGCCAGGAAACACCATATATTTT. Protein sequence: CAWKRPGPGNTIYF.

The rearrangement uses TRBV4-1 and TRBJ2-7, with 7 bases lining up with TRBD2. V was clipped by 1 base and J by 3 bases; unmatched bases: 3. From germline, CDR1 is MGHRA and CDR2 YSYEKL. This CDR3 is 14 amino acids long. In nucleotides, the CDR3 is TGCGCCAGCAGCCAAGGGGGACTACTCTACGAGCAGTACTTC. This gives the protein CASSQGGLLYEQYF.

CDR3 sequence reads: CASSPSTGIRLFF. The CDR3 nucleotides are TGTGCCAGCAGTCCCTCGACAGGGATTAGGCTGTTTTTT. The chain recombines TRBV27 with TRBJ2-2, with 7 bases fitting TRBD1. The J segment lost 13 bases and the V segment lost 5 bases, leaving 10 bases of the junction unmatched. In germline, CDR1 is MNHEY, CDR2 SMNVEV (reference sequence). There are 13 residues in the CDR3.